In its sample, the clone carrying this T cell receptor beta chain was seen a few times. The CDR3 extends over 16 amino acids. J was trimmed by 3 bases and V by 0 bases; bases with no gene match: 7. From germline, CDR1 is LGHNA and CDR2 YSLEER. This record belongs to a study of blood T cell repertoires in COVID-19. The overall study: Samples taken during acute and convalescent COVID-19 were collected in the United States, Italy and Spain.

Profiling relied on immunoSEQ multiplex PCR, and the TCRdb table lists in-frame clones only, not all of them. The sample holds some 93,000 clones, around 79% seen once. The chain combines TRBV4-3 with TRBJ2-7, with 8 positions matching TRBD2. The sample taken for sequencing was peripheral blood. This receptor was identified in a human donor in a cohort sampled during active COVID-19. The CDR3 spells CASSQELGGRFYEQYF. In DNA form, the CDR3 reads TGCGCCAGCAGCCAAGAGCTAGGCGGGAGGTTCTACGAGCAGTACTTC.